The 12 T cell receptor beta chains reported below all come from one sample, sequenced in a study of T cells after yellow fever vaccination. TCRdb ran MiXCR on the 5' RACE reads and lists one entry per CDR3 protein. The sample holds 200,000 to 300,000 distinct CDR3 sequences, 10% to 15% seen once. The material sequenced was CD4+ T cells sorted from PBMCs, taken 45 days after the yellow fever booster vaccination. These receptors all stem from a man younger than 45 who received the YFV17D yellow fever vaccine.

This clonotype was observed a handful of times. The rearrangement uses TRBV29-1 and TRBJ2-4, with D unclear. The V end was cut by 2 bases, the J end by 5 bases, with 16 bases between. The CDR3 length is 15 residues. The germline V gene has CDR1 SQVTM and CDR2 ANQGSEA. This chain's CDR3 is CSVEMGRVGQNIQYF. The CDR3 DNA reads TGCAGCGTTGAAATGGGTCGGGTGGGTCAAAACATTCAGTACTTC.

The chain combines TRBV4-1 with TRBJ2-4; tentatively, D is TRBD1 (6 bases). Trimming removed 0 bases from V and 7 bases from J, with 16 bases in between. The CDR3 extends over 16 amino acids. CDR1 MGHRA and CDR2 YSYEKL come from the germline V gene. DNA of the CDR3: TGCGCCAGCAGCCAAGATGCAGGGGCTGAATGGAACATTCAGTACTTC. It encodes CASSQDAGAEWNIQYF.

The rearrangement joins TRBV5-1 to TRBJ2-3; D remains ambiguous. Germline V CDR1 and CDR2: SGHRS, YFSETQ. This CDR3 contains 16 residues. V gave up 3 bases and J gave up 4 bases, with 18 bases separating them. CDR3 sequence reads: CASSSDRLGSPDTQYF. In DNA, the CDR3 is TGCGCCAGCAGCTCCGATAGGCTGGGTTCCCCAGATACGCAGTATTTT.

The chain has TRBV9 and TRBJ1-2; perhaps TRBD1 as D (6 bases). Trimming took 4 bases from V and 1 from J, leaving 14 bases between them. Germline V gene data show CDR1 as SGDLS and CDR2 as YYNGEE. The CDR3 sequence is 15 residues long. CDR3 loop: CASSLTTGRNYGYTF. In DNA, the CDR3 is TGTGCCAGCAGCCTCACGACAGGTCGTAACTATGGCTACACCTTC.

This clonotype was picked up a small number of times. The chain links TRBV10-2 to TRBJ1-2; D is unresolved. CDR1 and CDR2 (germline): WSHSY, SAAADI. Trimming left V 3 bases short and J 7 bases short, with 15 bases between. The CDR3 length is 14 residues. The CDR3 here is CASSDPARSGGYTF. CDR3 nucleotide sequence: TGCGCCAGCAGTGATCCGGCGAGGAGTGGTGGCTACACCTTC.

The CDR3 sequence is CASSQEGHSNQPQHF. DNA of the CDR3: TGTGCCAGCAGCCAAGAGGGTCACTCCAATCAGCCCCAGCATTTT. This chain joins TRBV3-1 and TRBJ1-5; D gene uncertain. CDR3 size: 15 residues. V was trimmed by 0 bases and J by 3 bases, leaving 9 bases between them. Germline values: CDR1 LGHDT, CDR2 YNNKEL (reference sequence).

This chain links TRBV5-1 with TRBJ2-7, with 11 bases fitting TRBD2. The CDR3 extends over 15 amino acids. J gave up 6 bases and V 4 bases, and 9 bases lay outside the gene matches. Germline V gene sequence: CDR1 SGHRS, CDR2 YFSETQ. The CDR3 is CASSPGTSGPFEQYF. The CDR3 nucleotides read TGCGCCAGCAGCCCGGGGACTAGCGGACCATTCGAGCAGTACTTC.

J is TRBJ2-3 and V is TRBV10-3; 7 nucleotides agree with TRBD2. Germline CDR1 ENHRY, CDR2 SYGVKD. The CDR3 runs to 17 residues. V shed 2 bases, J shed 0 bases, and the junction held 8 bases outside the gene matches. CDR3 sequence reads: CAISEGPLAASTDTQYF. The CDR3 DNA follows: TGTGCCATCAGTGAGGGTCCCCTAGCGGCTAGCACAGATACGCAGTATTTT.

A single count supports this clonotype. The gene calls are TRBV12-3 or TRBV12-4 and TRBJ2-2; 8 bases map to TRBD2. With V trimmed by 7 bases and J by 1 base, 11 bases remained unmatched. This CDR3 contains 17 residues. The CDR3 DNA reads as TGTGCCAGCACCAAGGGGATAGCGGGACTGAACACCGGGGAGCTGTTTTTT. The encoded protein is CASTKGIAGLNTGELFF.

The chain uses TRBV20-1 and TRBJ2-3, with D possibly TRBD2 on 6 matching bases. Germline V lookup: CDR1 DFQATT, CDR2 SNEGSKA (reference sequence). The CDR3 runs to 13 residues. Deletions cut 4 bases from V and 4 bases from J, with 12 bases between. CDR3 coding DNA: TGCAGTGCTACCGGCGGGAATGCAGATACGCAGTATTTT. It translates to CSATGGNADTQYF.

The chain carries TRBV28 and TRBJ1-1, with D uncertain. V gave up 6 bases and J gave up 1 base, with 15 bases separating them. The CDR3 has 15 residues. The germline V gene encodes CDR1 MDHEN and CDR2 SYDVKM. The CDR3 protein is CASSRIIDKNTEAFF. The DNA for the CDR3 is TGTGCCAGCAGCCGTATTATAGACAAGAACACTGAAGCTTTCTTT.

J is TRBJ2-1 and V is TRBV5-1; 7 bases line up with TRBD1. Per germline, CDR1 SGHRS and CDR2 YFSETQ. The V gene end was trimmed by 0 bases and the J gene end by 6 bases; junction bases not matched to a gene: 3. The CDR3 spans 14 residues. CDR3 amino acids: CASSLGSGGNEQFF. CDR3 nucleotide sequence: TGCGCCAGCAGCTTGGGATCAGGGGGCAATGAGCAGTTCTTC.